The 25 T cell receptor beta chains reported below all come from one sample, sequenced in a study of T cell clonotyping in hematopoietic cell transplantation. Some clones are missing from TCRdb's copy, which holds only in-frame ones; the method was immunoSEQ multiplex PCR. This sample yields 7,000 to 8,500 clones, of which about 91% are seen a single time; 7.7% belongs to the top ten. The sample in question was PBMCs, obtained 100 days after allogeneic stem cell transplant. Source of these receptors: a male patient aged 18 to 29 who had an allogeneic stem cell transplant from a related donor, so the T cells may come from the graft donor. Some clones in this sample may be carry-over from other donors' samples.

This clone has just one count. The chain carries TRBV19 and TRBJ1-5, with D possibly matching TRBD1 (5 bases). Trimming took off 4 bases at V and 1 base at J, with 14 bases between the two ends. CDR1 LNHDA and CDR2 SQIVND come from the germline V gene (reference sequence). The CDR3 is 16 amino acids. In DNA, the CDR3 is TGTGCCAGTAGTACAAGACAGTTGGTGAGCAATCAGCCCCAGCATTTT. As protein: CASSTRQLVSNQPQHF.

The rearrangement joins TRBV28 to TRBJ2-1; 11 positions match TRBD2. The germline gives CDR1 MDHEN, CDR2 SYDVKM. The junction had 6 bases not matched to a gene; V was cut back by 10 bases and J by 7 bases. The CDR3 has 13 residues. This CDR3 reads CATRLAGTNEQFF. The CDR3 nucleotides read TGTGCCACACGACTAGCGGGAACGAATGAGCAGTTCTTC.

The chain carries TRBV10-3 and TRBJ2-3, with TRBD1 matching over 8 bases. Losses at the gene ends were 5 bases for V and 4 bases for J; bases not matched to a gene: 5. Germline V gives CDR1 ENHRY, CDR2 SYGVKD. CDR3 length: 14 residues. For the CDR3, the DNA is TGTGCCATCAGTAACGGACAGGGCCCAGATACGCAGTATTTT. It specifies CAISNGQGPDTQYF.

The rearrangement links TRBV19 to TRBJ1-5, with unresolved D. V lost 2 bases and J lost 0, with 11 bases in between. The CDR3 consists of 16 residues. Germline-derived CDR1 and CDR2 are LNHDA and SQIVND (reference sequence). In DNA form, the CDR3 reads TGTGCCAGTAGTATAAAAGAGTTAGTTAGCAATCAGCCCCAGCATTTT. Translating it yields CASSIKELVSNQPQHF.

This clone has only one observation. This chain uses TRBV30 with TRBJ2-5, with a tentative D call TRBD2 (6 bases). CDR1 and CDR2 from the germline V gene are GTSNPN and SVGIG (reference sequence). V dropped 1 base and J dropped 0 bases, with 9 bases sitting between them. This CDR3 is 14 amino acids long. This CDR3 reads CAWSAGLHQETQYF. In DNA form, the CDR3 reads TGTGCCTGGAGTGCGGGACTCCACCAAGAGACCCAGTACTTC. The full variable domain, completed using reference TRBV30 and TRBJ2-5, is SQTIHQWPATLVQPVGSPLSLECTVEGTSNPNLYWYRQAAGRGLQLLFYSVGIGQISSEVPQNLSASRPQDRQFILSSKKLLLSDSGFYLCAWSAGLHQETQYFGPGTRLLVL.

The chain links TRBV6-6 to TRBJ2-7; D call uncertain. Germline-derived CDR1 and CDR2 are MNHNY and SVGAGI (reference sequence). The CDR3 is 13 amino acids. V shed 6 bases and J shed 5 bases, with 14 bases lying between them. The CDR3 nucleotides are TGTGCCAGCAGAAACTCCGATGGGAACGAGCAGTACGTC. It translates to CASRNSDGNEQYV.

The chain is built from TRBV6-5 and TRBJ1-1, with 8 bases that match TRBD1. This CDR3 has 12 amino acids. Germline CDR1 is MNHEY and CDR2 is SVGAGI. V shed 6 bases, J shed 10 bases, and the junction held 7 bases outside the gene matches. The DNA of the CDR3 is TGTGCCAGCAGAAACGGACAGGGAAGAGCTTTCTTT. It specifies CASRNGQGRAFF.

The chain recombines TRBV4-3 with TRBJ1-5, with D maybe TRBD1 (6 bases). CDR3 size: 17 residues. The V and J ends lost 0 bases and 3 bases respectively, with 15 bases between them. Per germline, CDR1 LGHNA and CDR2 YSLEER. The CDR3 loop reads CASSQDRLGGFNQPQHF. In DNA form, the CDR3 reads TGCGCCAGCAGCCAAGATAGATTAGGGGGGTTCAATCAGCCCCAGCATTTT.

This chain connects TRBV10-2 to TRBJ2-7; D remains unclear. The V end was cut by 4 bases, the J end by 2 bases, with 9 bases between. Germline V gene lookup returns CDR1 WSHSY and CDR2 SAAADI. CDR3 size: 13 residues. The CDR3 protein is CASSAGNTYEQYV. The CDR3 DNA follows: TGCGCCAGCAGTGCCGGCAATACCTACGAGCAGTACGTC.

This chain connects TRBV2 to TRBJ2-7, with D tentatively TRBD1 (6 bases). The CDR3 covers 12 residues. Trimming stripped 5 bases from V and 4 bases from J, with 9 bases between. Germline V gene sequence: CDR1 SNHLY, CDR2 FYNNEI. CDR3 DNA: TGTGCCAGCAGTACTCAGGGGTACGAGCAGTACGTC. It translates to CASSTQGYEQYV.

The J gene is TRBJ2-2, the V gene TRBV13; perhaps D is TRBD1 or TRBD2 (5 bases each). Trimming shortened V by 2 bases and J by 5 bases, and 6 bases separated the two germline ends. The CDR3 runs to 13 residues. Germline V CDR1 and CDR2: PRHDT, FYEKMQ (reference sequence). CDR3 nucleotide sequence: TGTGCCAGCAGCTTATGGGGGACCGGGGAGCTGTTTTTT. It specifies CASSLWGTGELFF.

V usage is TRBV30 and J usage is TRBJ1-2, with no clear D. Germline CDR1 GTSNPN, CDR2 SVGIG (reference sequence). CDR3 size: 11 residues. Trimming left V 0 bases short and J 8 bases short, with 7 bases between. CDR3 region: CAWSVRTGYTF. As DNA, the CDR3 is TGTGCCTGGAGTGTCCGGACGGGCTACACCTTC.

The chain carries TRBV5-1 and TRBJ1-2; maybe TRBD1 (5 bases). The CDR3 totals 12 residues. Germline V CDR1 and CDR2: SGHRS, YFSETQ. V lost 4 bases, J lost 7 bases, and 11 bases lay in between. The CDR3 coding sequence is TGCGCCAGCAGCCCCAGGGATTTTGGCTACACCTTC. Amino acid sequence: CASSPRDFGYTF.

The chain couples TRBV19 to TRBJ2-1; a possible D gene is TRBD2 (6 bases). V lost 3 bases, J lost 5 bases, and 11 bases lay in between. This CDR3 has 14 amino acids. Germline V gene lookup returns CDR1 LNHDA and CDR2 SQIVND (reference sequence). The CDR3 bases are TGTGCCAGTAGTATCCTTGCGGGAAACAATGAGCAGTTCTTC. Its protein is CASSILAGNNEQFF.

The chain combines TRBV4-3 with TRBJ2-1; no definite D call. The CDR3 spans 12 residues. Trimming shortened V by 0 bases and J by 6 bases, and 3 bases separated the two germline ends. Germline CDR1 and CDR2: LGHNA and YSLEER. The CDR3 loop is CASSQESNEQFF. The DNA for the CDR3 is TGCGCCAGCAGCCAAGAATCCAATGAGCAGTTCTTC.

J is TRBJ2-1 and V is TRBV4-3; 13 bases line up with TRBD2. In germline, CDR1 is LGHNA, CDR2 YSLEER. The CDR3 runs 16 residues. V lost 4 bases, J lost 7 bases, and 7 bases stayed unmatched. Here the CDR3 DNA reads TGCGCCAGCAGCCTTGGGACTAGCGGGAATTTAAATGAGCAGTTCTTC. Protein product: CASSLGTSGNLNEQFF.

The chain is built from TRBV30 and TRBJ1-2, with a weak D call TRBD1 (5 bases). The V end was cut by 4 bases, the J end by 5 bases, with 14 bases between. The V gene's germline CDR1 is GTSNPN and CDR2 SVGIG (reference sequence). The CDR3 extends over 13 amino acids. The CDR3 sequence: CAWKGQPVYGYTF. The CDR3, as DNA: TGTGCCTGGAAGGGGCAACCGGTGTATGGCTACACCTTC.

This clone was detected only a few times. The chain links TRBV25-1 to TRBJ1-3, with TRBD1 as a possible D gene (5 bases). This CDR3 comprises 16 residues. Germline CDR1 reads MGHDK; CDR2 reads SYGVNS. Trimming took 0 bases from V and 8 from J, leaving 17 bases between them. The CDR3, as DNA: TGTGCCAGCAGTGAATATAGGGGCAGAAGTTCAGACACCATATATTTT. Translated: CASSEYRGRSSDTIYF. The whole variable domain, remainder taken from reference TRBV25-1 and TRBJ1-3, is EADIYQTPRYLVIGTGKKITLECSQTMGHDKMYWYQQDPGMELHLIHYSYGVNSTEKGDLSSESTVSRIRTEHFPLTLESARPSHTSQYLCASSEYRGRSSDTIYFGEGSWLTVV.

J is TRBJ2-1 and V is TRBV5-6, with D possibly TRBD2 on 6 matching bases. The germline CDR1 and CDR2 sequences are SGHDT and YYEEEE. V lost 3 bases, J lost 6 bases, and 19 bases lay in between. CDR3 length: 16 residues. CDR3 nucleotides: TGTGCCAGCAGCTCATGGGACGGACTACCCACCAATGAGCAGTTCTTC. It translates to CASSSWDGLPTNEQFF.

This clone was seen a single time. This rearrangement joins TRBV10-3 to TRBJ2-3; 12 bases are shared with TRBD2. Germline-derived CDR1 and CDR2 are ENHRY and SYGVKD. The CDR3 sequence is 17 residues long. J lost 2 bases, V lost 4 bases, and 7 bases had no gene match. CDR3 sequence: CAISATSGSTITDTQYF. The CDR3 nucleotides read TGTGCCATCAGTGCGACTAGCGGGAGTACTATCACAGATACGCAGTATTTT.

This chain uses TRBV5-5 with TRBJ2-1; weak D call: TRBD2 (5 bases). Germline V gene lookup returns CDR1 SGHKS and CDR2 YYEKEE (reference sequence). The ends were cut back, 2 bases at V and 9 bases at J, with 9 bases in the middle. The CDR3 loop spans 12 amino acids. The CDR3 sequence is CASSFRGAEQFF. As DNA, the CDR3 is TGTGCCAGCAGCTTCCGGGGAGCTGAGCAGTTCTTC.

The chain recombines TRBV5-6 with TRBJ2-1; TRBD2 matches at 12 bases. V was pared by 3 bases and J by 6 bases, with 7 bases of the junction left unmatched. The CDR3 totals 16 residues. Per the germline V gene, CDR1 is SGHDT and CDR2 is YYEEEE. The CDR3 nucleotides read TGTGCCAGCAGCTGGGCCCCTAGCGGGAGGGCCAATGAGCAGTTCTTC. As protein: CASSWAPSGRANEQFF. Looking up the rest from reference TRBV5-6 and TRBJ2-1 gives the full variable domain: DAGVTQSPTHLIKTRGQQVTLRCSPKSGHDTVSWYQQALGQGPQFIFQYYEEEERQRGNFPDRFSGHQFPNYSSELNVNALLLGDSALYLCASSWAPSGRANEQFFGPGTRLTVL.

V usage is TRBV19 and J usage is TRBJ1-1, with 9 bases lining up with TRBD1. The CDR3 spans 16 residues. Trimming took 3 bases from V and 3 from J; bases not matched to a gene: 8. CDR1 LNHDA and CDR2 SQIVND come from the germline V gene (reference sequence). CDR3 bases: TGTGCCAGTAGTATTTCAACAGGGGGCTTGGACACTGAAGCTTTCTTT. Translated: CASSISTGGLDTEAFF.

This chain connects TRBV6-1 to TRBJ2-7; 8 nucleotides match TRBD1. Germline V gene lookup returns CDR1 MNHNS and CDR2 SASEGT. The CDR3 extends over 14 amino acids. V lost 6 bases, J lost 3 bases, and 7 bases stayed unmatched. The CDR3 bases are TGTGCCAGCAGCCTACAGGGGGTTAGCTACGAGCAGTACGTC. As protein: CASSLQGVSYEQYV.

The chain is built from TRBV28 and TRBJ2-7; TRBD2 matches 12 bases. The junction had 5 bases not matched to a gene; V was cut back by 4 bases and J by 4 bases. The CDR3 length is 15 residues. Germline V gives CDR1 MDHEN, CDR2 SYDVKM. The CDR3 sequence is CASSSLAGGRYEQYV. In DNA form, the CDR3 reads TGTGCCAGCAGTTCCCTAGCGGGAGGGAGATACGAGCAGTACGTC.